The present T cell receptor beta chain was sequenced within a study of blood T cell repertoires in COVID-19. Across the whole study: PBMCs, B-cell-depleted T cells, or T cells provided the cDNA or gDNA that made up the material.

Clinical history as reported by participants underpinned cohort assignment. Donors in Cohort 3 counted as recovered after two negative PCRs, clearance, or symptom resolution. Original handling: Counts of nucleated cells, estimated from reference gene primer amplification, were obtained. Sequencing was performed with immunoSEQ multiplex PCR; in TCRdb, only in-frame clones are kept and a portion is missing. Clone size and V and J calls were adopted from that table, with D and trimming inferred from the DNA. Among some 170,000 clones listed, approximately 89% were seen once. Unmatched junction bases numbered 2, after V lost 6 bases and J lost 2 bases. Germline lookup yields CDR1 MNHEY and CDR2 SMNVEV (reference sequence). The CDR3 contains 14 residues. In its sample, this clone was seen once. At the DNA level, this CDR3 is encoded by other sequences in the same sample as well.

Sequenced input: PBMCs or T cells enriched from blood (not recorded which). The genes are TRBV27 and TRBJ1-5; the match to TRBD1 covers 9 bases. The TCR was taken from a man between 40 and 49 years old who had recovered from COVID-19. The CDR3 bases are TGTGCCAGCAGGAGACAGGGGGGCAATCAGCCCCAGCATTTT. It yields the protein CASRRQGGNQPQHF.